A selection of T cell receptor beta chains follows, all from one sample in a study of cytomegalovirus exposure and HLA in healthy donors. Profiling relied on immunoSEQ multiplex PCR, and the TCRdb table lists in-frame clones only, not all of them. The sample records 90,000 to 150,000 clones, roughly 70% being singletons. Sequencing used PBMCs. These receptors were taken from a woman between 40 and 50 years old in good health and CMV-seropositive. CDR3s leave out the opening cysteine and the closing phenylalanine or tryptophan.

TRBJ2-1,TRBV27,ASSTSGLAGSYNEQF
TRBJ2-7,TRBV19,ASGWRDRTYEQY
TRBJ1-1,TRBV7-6,ASSLNPGNTEAF
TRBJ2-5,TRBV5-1,ASSQDPGAYQETQY
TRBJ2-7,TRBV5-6,ASSLGAGFDEQY
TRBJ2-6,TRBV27,ASSLVPISGANVLT
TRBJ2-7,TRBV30,AWSWGQGSYEQY
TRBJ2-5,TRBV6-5,ASSYSKAGGQETQY
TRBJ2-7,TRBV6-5,ASSYQGRAH
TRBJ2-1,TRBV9,ASSVGGGPLYNEQF
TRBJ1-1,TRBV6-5,ASSFQGKDTEAF
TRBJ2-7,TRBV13,ASSLGRDRGRSYEQY